The present entry profiles one T cell receptor beta chain with its context. This CDR3 is 16 amino acids long. Trimming removed 0 bases from V and 0 bases from J, with 11 bases in between. Germline CDR1 reads PRHDT; CDR2 reads FYEKMQ (reference sequence). These data come from a study of identifying expanded T cells in peripheral blood. Method: immunoSEQ multiplex PCR; TCRdb's copy keeps in-frame clones and lacks some. The table has 100,000 to 150,000 clones, approximately 80% seen once. Collection occurred without any documented infections or immune events in donors. The J gene is TRBJ1-2, the V gene TRBV13; D call uncertain. This receptor was identified in a person aged 18 to 75 in good health. The source material was blood. The DNA of the CDR3 is TGTGCCAGCAGCTTAGGCGGGAGGGAAACTAACTATGGCTACACCTTC. Translated: CASSLGGRETNYGYTF.